The 13 T cell receptor beta chains presented below share a single source sample, sequenced in a study of radiotherapy plus CTLA-4 blockade in lung cancer. Repertoires were generated with immunoSEQ multiplex PCR, while TCRdb's copy carries only in-frame clones and drops some. The sample lists 45,000 to 60,000 clones, 75% to 80% occurring once. This specimen consisted of peripheral blood, obtained from a patient treated with radiotherapy plus ipilimumab. Source of these receptors: a human donor with non-small cell lung cancer whose response to radiotherapy plus ipilimumab could not be evaluated.

The genes are TRBV4-2 and TRBJ2-3; D possibly corresponds to TRBD1 (6 bases). Germline CDR1 LGHNA, CDR2 YNFKEQ. The CDR3 has 15 amino acids. V was shortened by 4 bases and J by 3 bases, with 14 bases between the two germline ends. The CDR3 protein is CASSLFRGQTDTQYF. The CDR3, as DNA: TGTGCCAGCAGCCTTTTCAGGGGTCAGACAGATACGCAGTATTTT.

The chain has TRBV11-2 and TRBJ2-5, with D unclear. V was trimmed by 2 bases and J by 4 bases, leaving 11 bases between them. Germline CDR1 reads SGHAT; CDR2 reads FQNNGV. The CDR3 length is 14 residues. The CDR3 reads CASSLLGGRETQYF. Written as DNA, the CDR3 is TGTGCCAGCAGCTTACTGGGTGGGCGAGAGACCCAGTACTTC.

V is TRBV7-2 and J is TRBJ2-2, with D uncertain. CDR1 is SGHTA and CDR2 is FQGNSA in the germline V gene. The V and J ends lost 1 base and 1 base respectively, with 4 bases between them. The CDR3 has 14 residues. CDR3 sequence (DNA): TGTGCCAGCAGCTTAGTCGGGAACACCGGGGAGCTGTTTTTT. The encoded protein is CASSLVGNTGELFF.

This chain links TRBV15 with TRBJ1-1; 8 bases are a match to TRBD1. The junction had 2 bases not matched to a gene; V was cut back by 4 bases and J by 4 bases. CDR1 LNHNV and CDR2 YYDKDF come from the germline V gene (reference sequence). CDR3 length equals 13 residues. The DNA for the CDR3 is TGTGCCACCAGCACAGACAGGGGCACTGAAGCTTTCTTT. It encodes CATSTDRGTEAFF.

The chain joins TRBV5-1 to TRBJ2-7; TRBD1 might be the D (7 bases). This CDR3 region has 12 residues. Trimming took 2 bases from V and 11 from J, leaving 14 bases between them. The germline gives CDR1 SGHRS, CDR2 YFSETQ. CDR3 in amino acids: CASSLGGGVEYF. The DNA of the CDR3 is TGCGCCAGCAGCTTAGGGGGCGGGGTGGAGTACTTC.

The genes are TRBV5-1 and TRBJ2-7; 8 bases line up with TRBD1. From germline, CDR1 is SGHRS and CDR2 YFSETQ. The CDR3 is made up of 14 amino acids. V was pared by 0 bases and J by 3 bases, with 2 bases of the junction left unmatched. The CDR3 DNA reads as TGCGCCAGCAGCTTGGGACAGGGGTTCTACGAGCAGTACTTC. Translated: CASSLGQGFYEQYF.

The rearrangement links TRBV7-9 to TRBJ1-1, with D tentatively TRBD1 (5 bases). The germline V and J ends were trimmed by 5 bases and 1 base, with 17 bases remaining between them. Germline CDR1 reads SEHNR; CDR2 reads FQNEAQ (reference sequence). The CDR3 extends over 16 amino acids. For the CDR3, the DNA is TGTGCCAGCAGCCTCCTGGGGGGGGTATCGAACACTGAAGCTTTCTTT. Amino acids: CASSLLGGVSNTEAFF. The whole variable domain, filled in from reference TRBV7-9 and TRBJ1-1, reads DTGVSQNPRHKITKRGQNVTFRCDPISEHNRLYWYRQTLGQGPEFLTYFQNEAQLEKSRLLSDRFSAERPKGSFSTLEIQRTEQGDSAMYLCASSLLGGVSNTEAFFGQGTRLTVV.

V and J are TRBV6-4 and TRBJ2-1; 9 bases line up with TRBD2. V trimming: 8 bases; J trimming: 7 bases; junction bases outside the gene matches: 9. The germline V gene encodes CDR1 MRHNA and CDR2 SNTAGT. The CDR3 sequence is 14 residues long. DNA of the CDR3: TGTGCCAGCGGTAGCGGGGGTTATACGAATGAGCAGTTCTTC. Translation gives CASGSGGYTNEQFF.

V usage is TRBV4-2 and J usage is TRBJ2-7; 9 bases map to TRBD2. V trimming: 4 bases; J trimming: 1 base; junction bases outside the gene matches: 2. CDR1 is LGHNA, CDR2 YNFKEQ, per germline. This CDR3 has 14 amino acids. CDR3 nucleotides: TGTGCCAGCAGCCTGACTAGCGGATCCTACGAGCAGTACTTC. This gives the protein CASSLTSGSYEQYF.

In nucleotides, the CDR3 is TGTGCCACCAGCAGAGAGCTAGCGAAATACGAGCAGTACTTC. Its protein product is CATSRELAKYEQYF. The chain carries TRBV15 and TRBJ2-7; D is possibly TRBD2 (6 bases). Deletions cut 0 bases from V and 4 bases from J, with 10 bases between. This CDR3 comprises 14 residues. Per the germline V gene, CDR1 is LNHNV and CDR2 is YYDKDF (reference sequence).

The table lists this clone with a few counts. The V call is TRBV13, the J call TRBJ2-1, with 11 bases identical to TRBD2. The CDR3 totals 17 residues. The germline V gene encodes CDR1 PRHDT and CDR2 FYEKMQ (reference sequence). Germline trimming cut 5 bases from V and 5 bases from J; bases unmatched to any gene: 11. DNA for the CDR3: TGTGCCAGCAGCCGTGCCCGTAGCGGGAGGGGAGACAATGAGCAGTTCTTC. Its translation is CASSRARSGRGDNEQFF.

The chain is built from TRBV28 and TRBJ2-1; 12 bases align to TRBD2. This CDR3 is 17 amino acids long. CDR1 is MDHEN, CDR2 SYDVKM, per germline. Trimming took 2 bases from V and 6 from J; bases not matched to a gene: 8. The CDR3 loop is CASSLTLAGGKSNEQFF. The DNA of the CDR3 is TGTGCCAGCAGTTTAACTCTAGCGGGAGGGAAAAGCAATGAGCAGTTCTTC.

The gene calls are TRBV30 and TRBJ1-1; a weak D match, TRBD1 (5 bases). The germline V gene encodes CDR1 GTSNPN and CDR2 SVGIG (reference sequence). This CDR3 is 13 amino acids long. The V and J ends lost 4 bases and 2 bases respectively, with 11 bases between them. The CDR3 protein is CAWTRTHNTEAFF. The CDR3 region has the DNA TGTGCCTGGACCAGGACACACAACACTGAAGCTTTCTTT.